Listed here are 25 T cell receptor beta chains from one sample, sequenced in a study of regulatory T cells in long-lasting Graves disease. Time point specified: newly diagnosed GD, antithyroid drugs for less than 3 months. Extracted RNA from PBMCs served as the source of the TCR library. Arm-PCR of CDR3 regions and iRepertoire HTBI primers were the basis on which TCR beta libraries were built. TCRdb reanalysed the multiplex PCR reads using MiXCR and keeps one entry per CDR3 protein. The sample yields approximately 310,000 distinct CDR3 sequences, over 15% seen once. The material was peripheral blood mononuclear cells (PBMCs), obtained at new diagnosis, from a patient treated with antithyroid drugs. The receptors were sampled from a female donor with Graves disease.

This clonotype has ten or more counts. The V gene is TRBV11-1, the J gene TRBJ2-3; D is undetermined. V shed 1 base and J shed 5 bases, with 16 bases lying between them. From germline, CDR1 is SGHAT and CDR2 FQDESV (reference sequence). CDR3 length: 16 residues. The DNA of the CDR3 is TGTGCCAGCAGCTTAGAAGTAGGCAGGAAAGGAGATACGCAGTATTTT. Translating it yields CASSLEVGRKGDTQYF.

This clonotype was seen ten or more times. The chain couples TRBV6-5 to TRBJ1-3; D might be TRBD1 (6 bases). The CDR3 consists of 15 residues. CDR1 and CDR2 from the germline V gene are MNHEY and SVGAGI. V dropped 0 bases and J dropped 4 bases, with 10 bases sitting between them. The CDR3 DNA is TGTGCCAGCAGTTACTCGATACAGGGAGGAAACACCATATATTTT. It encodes CASSYSIQGGNTIYF.

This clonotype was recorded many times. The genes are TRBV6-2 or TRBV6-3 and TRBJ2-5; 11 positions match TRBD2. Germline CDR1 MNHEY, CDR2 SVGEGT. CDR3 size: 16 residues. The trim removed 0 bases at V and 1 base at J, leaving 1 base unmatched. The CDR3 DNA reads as TGTGCCAGCAGTTACTCGGGACTAGCGGTCCAAGAGACCCAGTACTTC. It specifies CASSYSGLAVQETQYF.

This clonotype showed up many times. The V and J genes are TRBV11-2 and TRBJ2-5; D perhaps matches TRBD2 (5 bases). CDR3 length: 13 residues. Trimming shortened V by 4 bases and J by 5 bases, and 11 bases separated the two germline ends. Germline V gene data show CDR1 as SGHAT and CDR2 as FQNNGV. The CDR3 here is CASSSFRRETQYF. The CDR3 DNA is TGTGCCAGCAGCTCTTTCCGGAGGGAGACCCAGTACTTC.

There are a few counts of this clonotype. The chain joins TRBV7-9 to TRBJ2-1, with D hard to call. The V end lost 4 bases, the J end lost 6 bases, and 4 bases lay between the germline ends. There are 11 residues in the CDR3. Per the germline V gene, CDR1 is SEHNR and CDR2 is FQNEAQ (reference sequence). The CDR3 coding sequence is TGTGCCAGCAGCTACGTCAATGAGCAGTTCTTC. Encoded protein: CASSYVNEQFF.

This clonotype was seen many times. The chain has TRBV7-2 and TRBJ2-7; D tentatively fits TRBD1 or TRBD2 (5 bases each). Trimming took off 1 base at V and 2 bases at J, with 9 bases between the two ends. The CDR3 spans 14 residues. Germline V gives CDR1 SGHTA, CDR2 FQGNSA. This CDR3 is CASSLVRGTYEQYF. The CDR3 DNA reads TGTGCCAGCAGCTTAGTCCGGGGCACCTACGAGCAGTACTTC.

CDR3 bases: TGTGCCATCAGATGGGGGACTAGCGGGAGTAGCGAGCAGTTCTTC. Amino acid sequence: CAIRWGTSGSSEQFF. The chain uses TRBV10-3 and TRBJ2-1; 14 nucleotides align to TRBD2. Germline lookup yields CDR1 ENHRY and CDR2 SYGVKD. V shed 6 bases and J 10 bases; nucleotides not matched to a gene: 8. The length of the CDR3 is 15 residues.

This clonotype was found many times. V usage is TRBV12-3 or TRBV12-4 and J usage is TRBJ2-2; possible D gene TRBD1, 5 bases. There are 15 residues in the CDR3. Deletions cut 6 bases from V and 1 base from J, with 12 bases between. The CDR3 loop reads CASRSSGLNTGELFF. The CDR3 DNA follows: TGTGCCAGCAGATCATCAGGGCTGAACACCGGGGAGCTGTTTTTT.

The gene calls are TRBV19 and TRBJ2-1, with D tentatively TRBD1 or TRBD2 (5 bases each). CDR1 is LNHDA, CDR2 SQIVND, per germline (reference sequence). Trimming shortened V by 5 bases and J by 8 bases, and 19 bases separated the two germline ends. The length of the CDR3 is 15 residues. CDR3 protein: CASSPPGPRLDEQFF. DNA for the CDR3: TGTGCCAGTAGTCCACCGGGACCCCGACTCGATGAGCAGTTCTTC. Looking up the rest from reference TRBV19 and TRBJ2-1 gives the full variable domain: DGGITQSPKYLFRKEGQNVTLSCEQNLNHDAMYWYRQDPGQGLRLIYYSQIVNDFQKGDIAEGYSVSREKKESFPLTVTSAQKNPTAFYLCASSPPGPRLDEQFFGPGTRLTVL.

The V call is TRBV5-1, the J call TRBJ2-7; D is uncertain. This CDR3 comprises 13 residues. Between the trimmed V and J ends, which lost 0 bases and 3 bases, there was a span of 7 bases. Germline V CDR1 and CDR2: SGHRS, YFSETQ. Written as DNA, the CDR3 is TGCGCCAGCAGCTTGGGACCTCTCTACGAGCAGTACTTC. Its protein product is CASSLGPLYEQYF.

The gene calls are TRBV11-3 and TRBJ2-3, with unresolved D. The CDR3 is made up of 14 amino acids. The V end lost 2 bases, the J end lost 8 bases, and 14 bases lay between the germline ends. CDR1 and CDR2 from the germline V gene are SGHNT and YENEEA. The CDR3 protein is CASSLIRSAGTQYF. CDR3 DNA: TGTGCCAGCAGCTTAATTAGGTCTGCAGGTACGCAGTATTTT.

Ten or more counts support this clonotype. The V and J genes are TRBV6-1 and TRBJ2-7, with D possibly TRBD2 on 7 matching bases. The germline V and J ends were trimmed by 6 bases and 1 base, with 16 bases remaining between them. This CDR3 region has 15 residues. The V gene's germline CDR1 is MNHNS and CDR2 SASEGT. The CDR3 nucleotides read TGTGCCAGCAGGGTACAGGGAGGGGGTTCCTACGAGCAGTACTTC. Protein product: CASRVQGGGSYEQYF.

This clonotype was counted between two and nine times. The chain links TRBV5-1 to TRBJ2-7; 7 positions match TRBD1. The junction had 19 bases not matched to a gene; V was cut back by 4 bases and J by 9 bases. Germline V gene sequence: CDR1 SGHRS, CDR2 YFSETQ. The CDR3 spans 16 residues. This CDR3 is CASSRGSVGQTPGQYF. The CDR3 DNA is TGCGCCAGCAGCAGGGGAAGCGTGGGACAGACTCCCGGGCAGTACTTC.

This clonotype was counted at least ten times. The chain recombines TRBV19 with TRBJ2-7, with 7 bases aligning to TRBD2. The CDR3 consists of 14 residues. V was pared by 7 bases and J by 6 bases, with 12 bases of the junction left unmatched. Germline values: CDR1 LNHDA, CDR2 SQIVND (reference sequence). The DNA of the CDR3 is TGTGCCAGTACCCGGGGGGACGTGCTTTCCGAGCAGTACTTC. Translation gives CASTRGDVLSEQYF. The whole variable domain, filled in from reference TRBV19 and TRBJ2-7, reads DGGITQSPKYLFRKEGQNVTLSCEQNLNHDAMYWYRQDPGQGLRLIYYSQIVNDFQKGDIAEGYSVSREKKESFPLTVTSAQKNPTAFYLCASTRGDVLSEQYFGPGTRLTVT.

The DNA of the CDR3 is TGTGCCAGCCGACGGGGAGAAGGCAATGAGCAGTTCTTC. Its translation: CASRRGEGNEQFF. This chain uses TRBV6-1 with TRBJ2-1; possible D gene TRBD2, 5 bases. The CDR3 totals 13 residues. The germline V gene has CDR1 MNHNS and CDR2 SASEGT. Deletions cut 8 bases from V and 6 bases from J, with 14 bases between.

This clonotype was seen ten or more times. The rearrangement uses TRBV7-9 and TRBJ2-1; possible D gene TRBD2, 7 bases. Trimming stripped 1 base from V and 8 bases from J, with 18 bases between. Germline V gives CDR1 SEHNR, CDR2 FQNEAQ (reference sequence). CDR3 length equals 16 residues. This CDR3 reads CASSLDGGGGADEQFF. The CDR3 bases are TGTGCCAGCAGCTTAGATGGAGGGGGAGGGGCCGATGAGCAGTTCTTC.

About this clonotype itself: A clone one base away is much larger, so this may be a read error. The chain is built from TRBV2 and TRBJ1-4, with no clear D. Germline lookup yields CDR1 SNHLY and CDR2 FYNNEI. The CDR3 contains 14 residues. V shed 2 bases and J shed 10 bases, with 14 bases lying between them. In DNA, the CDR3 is TGTGCCAGCAGTGAATCTGGGCTCGCTGGAAAACTGTTTTTT. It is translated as CASSESGLAGKLFF.

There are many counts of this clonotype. The DNA of the CDR3 is TGTGCCAGCAGAAGACTAACTAGGTCCCAAAGCACAGATACGCAGTATTTT. It encodes CASRRLTRSQSTDTQYF. The chain links TRBV6-1 to TRBJ2-3; maybe TRBD2 (5 bases). The CDR3 consists of 17 residues. The V end was cut by 6 bases, the J end by 0 bases, with 19 bases between. Germline V CDR1 and CDR2: MNHNS, SASEGT.

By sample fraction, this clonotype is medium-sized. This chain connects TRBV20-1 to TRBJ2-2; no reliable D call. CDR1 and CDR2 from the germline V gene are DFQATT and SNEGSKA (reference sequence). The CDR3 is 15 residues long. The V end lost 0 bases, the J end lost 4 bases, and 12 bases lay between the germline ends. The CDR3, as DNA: TGCAGTGCTAGAGAGTTGGTAGGCAGCACCGGGGAGCTGTTTTTT. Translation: CSARELVGSTGELFF.

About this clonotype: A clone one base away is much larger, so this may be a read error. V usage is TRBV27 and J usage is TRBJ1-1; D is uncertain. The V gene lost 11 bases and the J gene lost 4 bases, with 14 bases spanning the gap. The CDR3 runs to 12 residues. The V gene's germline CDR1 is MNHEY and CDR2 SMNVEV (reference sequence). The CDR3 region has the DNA TGTGCCGGTCGAAAGGGTGCCACTGAAGCTTTCTTT. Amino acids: CAGRKGATEAFF.

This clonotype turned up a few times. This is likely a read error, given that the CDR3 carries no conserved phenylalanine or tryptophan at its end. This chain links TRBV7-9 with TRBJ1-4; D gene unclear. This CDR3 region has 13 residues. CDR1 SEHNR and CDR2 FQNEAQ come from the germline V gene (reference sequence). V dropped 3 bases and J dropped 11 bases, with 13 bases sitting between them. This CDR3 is CASSFRPEAKLFS. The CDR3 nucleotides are TGTGCCAGCAGCTTTCGTCCAGAGGCGAAACTGTTTTCT.

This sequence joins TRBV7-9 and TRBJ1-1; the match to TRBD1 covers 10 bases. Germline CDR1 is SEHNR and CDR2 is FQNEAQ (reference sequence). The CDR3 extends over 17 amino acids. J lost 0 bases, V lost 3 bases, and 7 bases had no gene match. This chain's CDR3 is CASSFGQGVNMNTEAFF. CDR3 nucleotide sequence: TGTGCCAGCAGCTTCGGACAGGGGGTTAATATGAACACTGAAGCTTTCTTT. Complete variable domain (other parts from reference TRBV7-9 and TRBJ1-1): DTGVSQNPRHKITKRGQNVTFRCDPISEHNRLYWYRQTLGQGPEFLTYFQNEAQLEKSRLLSDRFSAERPKGSFSTLEIQRTEQGDSAMYLCASSFGQGVNMNTEAFFGQGTRLTVV.

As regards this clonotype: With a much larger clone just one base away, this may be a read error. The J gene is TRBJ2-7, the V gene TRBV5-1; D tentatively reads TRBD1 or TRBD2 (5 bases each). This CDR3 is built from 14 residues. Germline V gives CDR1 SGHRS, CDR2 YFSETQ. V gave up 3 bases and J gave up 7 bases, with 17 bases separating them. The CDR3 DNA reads TGCGCCAGCAGCTGGGGGACGGGCTACAATGAGCAGTACTTC. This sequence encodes CASSWGTGYNEQYF.

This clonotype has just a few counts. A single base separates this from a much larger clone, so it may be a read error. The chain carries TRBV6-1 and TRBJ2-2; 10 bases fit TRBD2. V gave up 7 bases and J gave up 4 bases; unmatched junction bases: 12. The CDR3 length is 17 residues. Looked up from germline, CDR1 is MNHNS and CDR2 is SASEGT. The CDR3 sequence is CASKVTSGHQSTGELFF. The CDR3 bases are TGTGCCAGCAAAGTGACTAGCGGGCACCAGAGCACCGGGGAGCTGTTTTTT.

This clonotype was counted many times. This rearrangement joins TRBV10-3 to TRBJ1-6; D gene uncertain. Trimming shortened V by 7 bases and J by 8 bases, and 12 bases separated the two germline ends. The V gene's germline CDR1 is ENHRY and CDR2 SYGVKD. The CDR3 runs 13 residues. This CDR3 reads CAITADRDSPLHF. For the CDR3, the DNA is TGTGCCATCACCGCCGACCGGGATTCACCCCTCCACTTT.